One T cell receptor (beta chain) is described in this entry. This sample stems from a study of blood T cell repertoires in COVID-19. Overall study context: Samples of COVID-19 (acute and convalescent) were obtained from the United States, Italy and Spain.

Here immunoSEQ multiplex PCR was the method, and the copy in TCRdb shows in-frame clones only, minus some. Of some 380,000 clones in the sample, roughly four fifths were seen once. The sequenced sample consisted of peripheral blood. The receptor comes from a human donor with acute or convalescent COVID-19. The donor label of this sample is uncertain.

CDR3: CASSYSNNEQFF. The CDR3 DNA reads TGTGCCAGCAGCTACTCTAACAATGAGCAGTTCTTC. The chain employs TRBV11-2 and TRBJ2-1; D unresolved. Germline CDR1 reads SGHAT; CDR2 reads FQNNGV. CDR3 length: 12 residues. The V end lost 4 bases, the J end lost 5 bases, and 6 bases lay between the germline ends.